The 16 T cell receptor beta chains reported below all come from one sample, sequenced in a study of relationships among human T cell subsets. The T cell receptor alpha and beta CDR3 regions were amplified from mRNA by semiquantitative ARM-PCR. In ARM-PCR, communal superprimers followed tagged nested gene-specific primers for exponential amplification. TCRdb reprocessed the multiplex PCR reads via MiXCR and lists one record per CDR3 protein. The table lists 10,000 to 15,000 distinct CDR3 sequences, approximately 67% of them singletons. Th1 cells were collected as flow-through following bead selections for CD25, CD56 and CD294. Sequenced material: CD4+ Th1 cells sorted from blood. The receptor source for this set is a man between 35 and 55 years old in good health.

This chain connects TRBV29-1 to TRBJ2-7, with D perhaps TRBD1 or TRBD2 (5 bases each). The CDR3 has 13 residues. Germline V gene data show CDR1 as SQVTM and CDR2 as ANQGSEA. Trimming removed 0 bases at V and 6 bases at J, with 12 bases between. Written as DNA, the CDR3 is TGCAGCGTTGAAGAGGGGGACCCCCTCGAGCAGTACTTC. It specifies CSVEEGDPLEQYF.

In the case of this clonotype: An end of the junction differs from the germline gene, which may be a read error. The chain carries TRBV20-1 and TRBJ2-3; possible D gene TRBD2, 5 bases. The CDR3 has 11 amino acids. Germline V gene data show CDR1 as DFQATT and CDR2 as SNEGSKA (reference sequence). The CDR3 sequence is CSAGTRDTQYF. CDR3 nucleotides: TGCAGTGCTGGAACTAGAGATACACAGTATTTT.

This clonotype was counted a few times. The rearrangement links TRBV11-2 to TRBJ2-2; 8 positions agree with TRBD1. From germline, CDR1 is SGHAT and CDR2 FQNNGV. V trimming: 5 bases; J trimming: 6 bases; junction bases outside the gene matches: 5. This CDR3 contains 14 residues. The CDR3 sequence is CASSQRTGPGELFF. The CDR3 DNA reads TGTGCCAGCAGCCAAAGGACAGGGCCCGGGGAGCTGTTTTTT.

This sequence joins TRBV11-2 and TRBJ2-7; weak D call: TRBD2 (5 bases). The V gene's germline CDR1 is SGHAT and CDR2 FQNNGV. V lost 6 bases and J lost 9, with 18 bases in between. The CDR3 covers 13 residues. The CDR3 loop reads CASSSGPKAVQYF. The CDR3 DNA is TGTGCCAGCAGTTCCGGTCCGAAAGCGGTGCAGTACTTC.

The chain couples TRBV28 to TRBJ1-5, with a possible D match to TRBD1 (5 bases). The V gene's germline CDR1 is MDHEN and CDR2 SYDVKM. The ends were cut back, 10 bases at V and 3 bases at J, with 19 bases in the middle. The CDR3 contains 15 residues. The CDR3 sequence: CATCRGAGINQPQHF. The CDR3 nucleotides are TGTGCCACCTGCCGCGGGGCAGGGATCAATCAGCCCCAGCATTTT.

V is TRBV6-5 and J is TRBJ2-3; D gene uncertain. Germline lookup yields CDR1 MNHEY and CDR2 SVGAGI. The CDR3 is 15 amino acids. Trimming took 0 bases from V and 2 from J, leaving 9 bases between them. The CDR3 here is CASSYSNPLTDTQYF. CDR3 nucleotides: TGTGCCAGCAGTTACTCGAACCCTCTCACAGATACGCAGTATTTT.

For the CDR3, the DNA is TGTGCCAGCACGCGACAGGGGTCTTCCTACGAGCAGTACTTC. The encoded protein is CASTRQGSSYEQYF. The chain links TRBV2 to TRBJ2-7; 8 nucleotides agree with TRBD1. The ends lost 7 bases at V and 1 base at J; junction bases unmatched: 6. The CDR3 runs to 14 residues. From germline, CDR1 is SNHLY and CDR2 FYNNEI. The entire variable domain, with the rest obtained from reference TRBV2 and TRBJ2-7, is as follows: EPEVTQTPSHQVTQMGQEVILRCVPISNHLYFYWYRQILGQKVEFLVSFYNNEISEKSEIFDDQFSVERPDGSNFTLKIRSTKLEDSAMYFCASTRQGSSYEQYFGPGTRLTVT.

In DNA form, the CDR3 reads TGTGCCAGCAGTTCAGACGGATTAAGCTCCTACAATGAGCAGTTCTTC. Amino acids: CASSSDGLSSYNEQFF. V gene TRBV12-3 or TRBV12-4 combines with J gene TRBJ2-1; no clear D. Trimming left V 4 bases short and J 0 bases short, with 13 bases between. The CDR3 contains 16 residues.

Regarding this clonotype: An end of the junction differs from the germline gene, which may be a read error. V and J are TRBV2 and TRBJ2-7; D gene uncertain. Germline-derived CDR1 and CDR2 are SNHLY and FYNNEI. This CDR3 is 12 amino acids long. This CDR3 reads CASTPEGLQVPF. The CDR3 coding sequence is TGTGCCAGCACTCCCGAAGGCCTTCAGGTCCCGTTC.

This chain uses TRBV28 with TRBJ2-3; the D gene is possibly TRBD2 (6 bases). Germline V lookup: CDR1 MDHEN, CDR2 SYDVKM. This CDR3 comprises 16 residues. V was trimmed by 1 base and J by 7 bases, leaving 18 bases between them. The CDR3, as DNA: TGTGCCAGCAGTTTATCGGACTACGCCAATCGAAATACGCAGTATTTT. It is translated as CASSLSDYANRNTQYF.

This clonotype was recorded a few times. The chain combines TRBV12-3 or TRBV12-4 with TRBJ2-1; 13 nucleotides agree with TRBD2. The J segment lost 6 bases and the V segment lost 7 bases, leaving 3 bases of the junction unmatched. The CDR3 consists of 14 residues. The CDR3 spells CASTRTSGSNEQFF. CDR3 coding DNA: TGTGCCAGCACCCGGACTAGCGGGAGCAATGAGCAGTTCTTC.

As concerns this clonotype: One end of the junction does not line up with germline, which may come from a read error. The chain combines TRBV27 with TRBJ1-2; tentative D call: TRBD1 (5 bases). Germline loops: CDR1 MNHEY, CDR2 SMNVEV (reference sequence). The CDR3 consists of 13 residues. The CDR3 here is CASSQTGLRGYTF. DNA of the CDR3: TGTGCCAGCAGTCAAACCGGGCTCCGGGGCTATACCTTC.

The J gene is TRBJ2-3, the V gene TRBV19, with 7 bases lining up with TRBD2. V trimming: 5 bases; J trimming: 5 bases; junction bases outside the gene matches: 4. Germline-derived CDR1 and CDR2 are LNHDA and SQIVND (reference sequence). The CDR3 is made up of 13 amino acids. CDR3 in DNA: TGTGCCAGTAGTGGGAGGGATTTAGATACGCAGTATTTT. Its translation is CASSGRDLDTQYF.

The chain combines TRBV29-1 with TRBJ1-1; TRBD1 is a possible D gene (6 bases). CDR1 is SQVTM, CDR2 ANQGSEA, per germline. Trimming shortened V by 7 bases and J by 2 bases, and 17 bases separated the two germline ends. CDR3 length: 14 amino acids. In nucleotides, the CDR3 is TGCAGCGCCCGGCCCAGGGGCCAAAACACTGAAGCTTTCTTT. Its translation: CSARPRGQNTEAFF.

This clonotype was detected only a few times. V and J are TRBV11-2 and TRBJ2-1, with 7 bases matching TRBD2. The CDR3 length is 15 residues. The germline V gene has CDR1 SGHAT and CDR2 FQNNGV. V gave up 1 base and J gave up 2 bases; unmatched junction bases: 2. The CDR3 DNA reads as TGTGCCAGCAGCTTAGCGGGGGGTACCTACAATGAGCAGTTCTTC. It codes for CASSLAGGTYNEQFF.

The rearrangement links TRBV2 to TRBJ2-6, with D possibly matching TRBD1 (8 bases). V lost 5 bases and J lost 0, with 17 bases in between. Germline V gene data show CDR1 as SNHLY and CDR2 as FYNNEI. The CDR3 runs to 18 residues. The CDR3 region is CASSLGQGGSSGANVLTF. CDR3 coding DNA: TGTGCCAGCAGTCTAGGACAGGGAGGGTCCTCTGGGGCCAACGTCCTGACTTTC.